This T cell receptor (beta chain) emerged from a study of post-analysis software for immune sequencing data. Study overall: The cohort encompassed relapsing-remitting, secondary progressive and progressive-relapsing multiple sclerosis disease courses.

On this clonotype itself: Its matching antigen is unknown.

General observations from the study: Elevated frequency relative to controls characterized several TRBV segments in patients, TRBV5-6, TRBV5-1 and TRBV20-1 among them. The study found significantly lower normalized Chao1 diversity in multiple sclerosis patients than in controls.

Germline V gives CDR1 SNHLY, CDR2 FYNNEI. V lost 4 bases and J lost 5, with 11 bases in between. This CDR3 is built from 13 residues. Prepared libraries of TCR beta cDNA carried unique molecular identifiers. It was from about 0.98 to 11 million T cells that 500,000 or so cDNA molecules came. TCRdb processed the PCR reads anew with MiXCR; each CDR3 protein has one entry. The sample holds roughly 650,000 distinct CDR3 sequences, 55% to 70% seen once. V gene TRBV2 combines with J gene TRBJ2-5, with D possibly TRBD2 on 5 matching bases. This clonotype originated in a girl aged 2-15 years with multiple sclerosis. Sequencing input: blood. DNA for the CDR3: TGTGCCAGCAGTGGTTCGGGAATCGAGACCCAGTACTTC. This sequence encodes CASSGSGIETQYF.